This paragraph covers one T cell receptor beta chain sequence. Its antigen is not known. Extracted RNA was reverse transcribed, and the resulting cDNA served as sequencing template. The protocol was immunoSEQ multiplex PCR, while the TCRdb copy is restricted to in-frame clones and leaves out a portion. The sample lists 95,000 to 100,000 clones; roughly three fifths were seen once. This sample is drawn from a study of CD8+ T cells in alopecia areata. About the study: Treated patients were dosed with oral tofacitinib, taking 5 to 10 mg twice daily. General study findings and limits: Normal scalp showed lower clonality than lesional scalp, especially alopecia totalis/universalis. Among the cells sequenced in scalp samples are also the resident alphabeta T cells of normal skin. Tofacitinib significantly lowered scalp clonality and expanded CD8+ clones among the top 100.

Indicated treatment: oral pan-JAK inhibitor, 5-10 mg twice daily. Per the germline V gene, CDR1 is SGHDT and CDR2 is YYEEEE. J was trimmed by 7 bases and V by 4 bases; bases with no gene match: 0. This CDR3 contains 11 residues. The chain joins TRBV5-6 to TRBJ2-7, with TRBD1 matching 9 bases. The material was CD8+ T cells sorted from blood, obtained between weeks 55 and 65, from a patient treated with tofacitinib. The source is a human donor with alopecia areata. The CDR3 is CASSDRGEQYF. The CDR3 nucleotides are TGTGCCAGCAGCGACAGGGGGGAGCAGTACTTC. The entire variable domain, with the rest obtained from reference TRBV5-6 and TRBJ2-7, is as follows: DAGVTQSPTHLIKTRGQQVTLRCSPKSGHDTVSWYQQALGQGPQFIFQYYEEEERQRGNFPDRFSGHQFPNYSSELNVNALLLGDSALYLCASSDRGEQYFGPGTRLTVT.